Listed here are 18 T cell receptor beta chains from one sample, sequenced in a study of early T cells in non-severe SARS-CoV-2 infection. TCRdb ran MiXCR on the 5' RACE reads and lists one entry per CDR3 protein. The table has 70,000 to 75,000 distinct CDR3 sequences, more than 9% seen once. Specimen: whole blood. The receptors shown here come from an adult who was a healthcare worker with PCR-confirmed SARS-CoV-2 infection or an uninfected control (not recorded which).

Comment on this clonotype: At one of its ends the junction is not consistent with the germline gene, which may arise from a read error. The chain has TRBV5-1 and TRBJ2-1; TRBD2 agrees at 11 bases. There are 16 residues in the CDR3. Germline CDR1 reads SGHRS; CDR2 reads YFSETQ. The CDR3 loop reads CASNPEWLAGGHEQSF. In nucleotides, the CDR3 is TGCGCCAGCAACCCCGAATGGCTAGCGGGAGGACATGAGCAGTCCTTC.

A few counts support this clonotype. The rearrangement joins TRBV3-1 to TRBJ2-1; D remains unclear. The length of the CDR3 is 15 residues. The V and J ends lost 0 bases and 7 bases respectively, with 13 bases between them. Germline V CDR1 and CDR2: LGHDT, YNNKEL (reference sequence). CDR3 nucleotide sequence: TGTGCCAGCAGCCAAGAGATAGCTGTAGTAAATGAGCAGTTCTTC. This gives the protein CASSQEIAVVNEQFF.

Comments on this clonotype: This may be a read error: a much more frequent sequence differs by one nucleotide. The CDR3 protein is CASSRRTGDYNEQLF. In nucleotides, the CDR3 is TGTGCCAGCTCTCGACGGACAGGGGACTACAATGAGCAGCTCTTC. The chain is built from TRBV18 and TRBJ2-1; 9 bases map to TRBD1. This CDR3 has 15 amino acids. Germline CDR1 reads KGHSH; CDR2 reads LQKENI.

This clonotype appeared a few times. The chain uses TRBV5-1 and TRBJ2-7; D is unresolved. CDR1 is SGHRS and CDR2 is YFSETQ in the germline V gene. CDR3 length: 14 residues. V gave up 4 bases and J gave up 6 bases, with 17 bases separating them. The CDR3 sequence is CASSASGPQVEQYF. Written as DNA, the CDR3 is TGCGCCAGCAGCGCCTCCGGACCCCAGGTCGAGCAGTACTTC.

This clonotype showed up many times. The CDR3 region is CASSLGGGFYEQYF. Here the CDR3 DNA reads TGTGCCAGCAGCTTAGGGGGTGGGTTCTACGAGCAGTACTTC. The chain is built from TRBV7-2 and TRBJ2-7, with unresolved D. CDR3 size: 14 residues. Germline assignment: CDR1 SGHTA and CDR2 FQGNSA. Trimming left V 1 base short and J 3 bases short, with 10 bases between.

In its sample, this clonotype was seen many times. V gene TRBV2 combines with J gene TRBJ1-4; no firm D call. The CDR3 runs 15 residues. The V end was cut by 3 bases, the J end by 5 bases, with 13 bases between. Germline V gene data show CDR1 as SNHLY and CDR2 as FYNNEI. The CDR3, as DNA: TGTGCCAGCAGTGACCGGAAAACCGAGAATGAAAAACTGTTTTTT. Protein sequence: CASSDRKTENEKLFF.

Many counts were recorded for this clonotype. This rearrangement joins TRBV27 to TRBJ2-4; D is unclear. Trimming took 3 bases from V and 7 from J, leaving 4 bases between them. There are 11 residues in the CDR3. CDR1 MNHEY and CDR2 SMNVEV come from the germline V gene (reference sequence). The CDR3 DNA reads as TGTGCCAGCAGTTTTCGGAACATTCAGTACTTC. Translated, it gives CASSFRNIQYF.

This clonotype turned up a few times. The V gene is TRBV7-8, the J gene TRBJ2-3; TRBD2 agrees at 11 bases. V gave up 5 bases and J gave up 5 bases; unmatched junction bases: 9. The CDR3 contains 16 residues. Germline V gene lookup returns CDR1 SGHVS and CDR2 FQNEAQ. The CDR3 DNA reads as TGTGCCAGCAGCACACGACTAGCGGGAAAGAGAGATACGCAGTATTTT. It specifies CASSTRLAGKRDTQYF.

The rearrangement links TRBV4-2 to TRBJ2-1; no clear D. Trimming removed 4 bases at V and 4 bases at J, with 8 bases between. The length of the CDR3 is 13 residues. Germline CDR1 is LGHNA and CDR2 is YNFKEQ. CDR3 in amino acids: CASSPVGYNEQFF. CDR3 bases: TGTGCCAGCAGCCCCGTGGGGTACAATGAGCAGTTCTTC.

This clonotype was detected many times. The chain employs TRBV7-6 and TRBJ2-1, with 7 bases fitting TRBD2. The germline V gene encodes CDR1 SGHVS and CDR2 FNYEAQ. After removal of 6 bases from V and 2 bases from J, the junction contained 7 bases not matched to a gene. The CDR3 has 15 residues. The DNA for the CDR3 is TGTGCCAGCAGTATTGCTAGCGGTCCCTACAATGAGCAGTTCTTC. It yields the protein CASSIASGPYNEQFF.

The chain employs TRBV20-1 and TRBJ1-6; TRBD1 is a possible D gene (6 bases). This CDR3 is 13 amino acids long. CDR1 and CDR2 from the germline V gene are DFQATT and SNEGSKA (reference sequence). With 5 bases removed from V and 9 bases from J, the gap between germline ends came to 14 bases. The CDR3 loop is CSAAQGFGSPLHF. Here the CDR3 DNA reads TGCAGTGCTGCCCAGGGGTTTGGTTCACCCCTCCACTTT.

At least ten counts were recorded for this clonotype. J is TRBJ1-5 and V is TRBV7-3; D possibly corresponds to TRBD1 (5 bases). In germline, CDR1 is SGHTA, CDR2 FQGTGA. The CDR3 extends over 13 amino acids. V was clipped by 6 bases and J by 7 bases, with 13 bases between them. The chain's CDR3 is CASSPSGGQPQHF. In DNA, the CDR3 is TGTGCCAGCAGTCCAAGCGGGGGACAGCCCCAGCATTTT.

Many counts were recorded for this clonotype. The V call is TRBV21-1, the J call TRBJ2-1. TRBV21-1 is a recognized pseudogene. The CDR3 extends over 13 amino acids. The CDR3 sequence is CASCKLVYNEQFF. The CDR3 nucleotides read TGTGCCAGCTGTAAATTGGTCTACAATGAGCAGTTCTTC.

This chain uses TRBV29-1 with TRBJ2-3; a possible D gene is TRBD2 (6 bases). This CDR3 comprises 13 residues. Germline assignment: CDR1 SQVTM and CDR2 ANQGSEA. V lost 6 bases to trimming and J lost 5 bases, with 15 bases between them. The CDR3 is CSVAPRREDTQYF. The CDR3 nucleotides read TGCAGCGTCGCCCCAAGGAGGGAAGATACGCAGTATTTT.

The chain links TRBV20-1 to TRBJ2-7, with D tentatively TRBD2 (5 bases). This CDR3 is built from 14 residues. Per the germline V gene, CDR1 is DFQATT and CDR2 is SNEGSKA (reference sequence). The V end lost 7 bases, the J end lost 0 bases, and 16 bases lay between the germline ends. As DNA, the CDR3 is TGCAGTGTCCCTCGGGCGGGCGACTCCTACGAGCAGTACTTC. Translating it yields CSVPRAGDSYEQYF.

V and J are TRBV5-6 and TRBJ2-5; TRBD2 is a possible D gene (6 bases). V was cut by 0 bases and J by 1 base, with 10 bases left in between. Germline-derived CDR1 and CDR2 are SGHDT and YYEEEE. This CDR3 has 15 residues. The CDR3 nucleotides are TGTGCCAGCAGCTTGGTTAGCGGACCCCAAGAGACCCAGTACTTC. This gives the protein CASSLVSGPQETQYF.

The count of this clonotype is one. This chain joins TRBV20-1 and TRBJ2-3; D is undetermined. V was trimmed by 4 bases and J by 2 bases, leaving 10 bases between them. This CDR3 is 13 amino acids long. Germline V gene lookup returns CDR1 DFQATT and CDR2 SNEGSKA (reference sequence). Here the CDR3 reads CSAMYGSTDTQYF. The CDR3 DNA sequence: TGCAGTGCTATGTACGGATCCACAGATACGCAGTATTTT.

This clonotype appeared a few times. The gene calls are TRBV20-1 and TRBJ2-1; 9 bases align to TRBD1. V gave up 5 bases and J gave up 8 bases; unmatched junction bases: 13. CDR1 and CDR2 from the germline V gene are DFQATT and SNEGSKA (reference sequence). The CDR3 is 15 amino acids. The CDR3 reads CSAASWDREDDEQFF. Written as DNA, the CDR3 is TGCAGTGCTGCTTCTTGGGACAGGGAAGACGATGAGCAGTTCTTC.